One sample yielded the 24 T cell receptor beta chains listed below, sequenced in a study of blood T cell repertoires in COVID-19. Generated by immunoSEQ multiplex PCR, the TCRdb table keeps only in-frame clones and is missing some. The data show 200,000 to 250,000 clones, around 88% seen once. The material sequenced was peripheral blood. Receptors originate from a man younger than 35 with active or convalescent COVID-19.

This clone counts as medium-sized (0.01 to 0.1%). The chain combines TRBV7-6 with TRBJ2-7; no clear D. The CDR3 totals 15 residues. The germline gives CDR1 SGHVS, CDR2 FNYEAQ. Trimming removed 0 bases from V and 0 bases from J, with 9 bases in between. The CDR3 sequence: CASSLAFGLSYEQYF. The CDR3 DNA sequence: TGTGCCAGCAGCTTAGCGTTTGGCCTCTCCTACGAGCAGTACTTC.

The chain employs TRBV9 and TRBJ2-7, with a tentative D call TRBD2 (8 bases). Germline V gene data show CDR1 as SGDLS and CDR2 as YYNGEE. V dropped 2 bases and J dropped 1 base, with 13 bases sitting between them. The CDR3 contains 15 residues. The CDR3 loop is CASSVGRGRSYEQYF. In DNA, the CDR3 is TGTGCCAGCAGCGTCGGGAGGGGGCGTTCCTACGAGCAGTACTTC.

The chain's CDR3 is CASSVNAGGSGEKLFF. In DNA, the CDR3 is TGTGCCAGCAGCGTAAACGCAGGGGGGAGTGGTGAAAAACTGTTTTTT. V gene TRBV9 combines with J gene TRBJ1-4; the match to TRBD1 covers 7 bases. The ends lost 1 base at V and 7 bases at J; junction bases unmatched: 10. Germline V gene lookup returns CDR1 SGDLS and CDR2 YYNGEE. This CDR3 region has 16 residues.

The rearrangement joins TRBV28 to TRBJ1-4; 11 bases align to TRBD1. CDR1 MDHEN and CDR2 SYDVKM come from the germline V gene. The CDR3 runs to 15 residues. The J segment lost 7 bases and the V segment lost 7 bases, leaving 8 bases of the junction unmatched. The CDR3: CASTEGTGGPEKLFF. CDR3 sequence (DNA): TGTGCCAGCACTGAGGGGACAGGGGGGCCTGAAAAACTGTTTTTT.

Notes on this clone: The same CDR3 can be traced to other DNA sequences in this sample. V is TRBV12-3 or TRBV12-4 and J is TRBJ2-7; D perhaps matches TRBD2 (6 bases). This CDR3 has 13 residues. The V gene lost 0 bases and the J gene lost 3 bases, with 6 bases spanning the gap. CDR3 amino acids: CASSLAGGYEQYF. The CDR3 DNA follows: TGTGCCAGCAGTTTAGCGGGGGGCTACGAGCAGTACTTC.

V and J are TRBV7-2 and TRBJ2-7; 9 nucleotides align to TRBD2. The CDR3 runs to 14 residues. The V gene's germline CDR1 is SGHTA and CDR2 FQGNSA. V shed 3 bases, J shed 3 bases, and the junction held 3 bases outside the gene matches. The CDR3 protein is CASSFTTSGYEQYF. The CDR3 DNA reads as TGTGCCAGCAGCTTTACGACTAGCGGCTACGAGCAGTACTTC. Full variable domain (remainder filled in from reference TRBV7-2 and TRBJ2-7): GAGVSQSPSNKVTEKGKDVELRCDPISGHTALYWYRQSLGQGLEFLIYFQGNSAPDKSGLPSDRFSAERTGGSVSTLTIQRTQQEDSAVYLCASSFTTSGYEQYFGPGTRLTVT.

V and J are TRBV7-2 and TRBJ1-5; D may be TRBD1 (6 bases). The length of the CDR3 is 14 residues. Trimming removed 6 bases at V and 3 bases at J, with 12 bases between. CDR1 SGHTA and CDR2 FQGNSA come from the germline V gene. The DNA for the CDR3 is TGTGCCAGCAGTACGGACAGAGTCAATCAGCCCCAGCATTTT. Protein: CASSTDRVNQPQHF.

CDR3 protein: CATSGRLAGLSGELFF. The CDR3 DNA follows: TGTGCCACCAGCGGTAGACTAGCGGGATTGAGCGGGGAGCTGTTTTTT. This sequence joins TRBV15 and TRBJ2-2; 11 nucleotides align to TRBD2. The V gene end was trimmed by 5 bases and the J gene end by 7 bases; junction bases not matched to a gene: 9. CDR1 is LNHNV and CDR2 is YYDKDF in the germline V gene (reference sequence). The CDR3 totals 16 residues. The variable domain in full, completed from reference TRBV15 and TRBJ2-2, reads DAMVIQNPRYQVTQFGKPVTLSCSQTLNHNVMYWYQQKSSQAPKLLFHYYDKDFNNEADTPDNFQSRRPNTSFCFLDIRSPGLGDTAMYLCATSGRLAGLSGELFFGEGSRLTVL.

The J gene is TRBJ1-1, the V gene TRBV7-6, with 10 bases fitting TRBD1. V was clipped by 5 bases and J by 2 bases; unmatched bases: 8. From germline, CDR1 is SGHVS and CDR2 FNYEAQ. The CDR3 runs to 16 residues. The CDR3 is CASSHGQGGINTEAFF. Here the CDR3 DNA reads TGTGCCAGCAGCCACGGACAGGGGGGAATTAACACTGAAGCTTTCTTT.

The CDR3 DNA follows: TGTGCCAGCAGGGGGCGGATGGGCTACACCTTC. It codes for CASRGRMGYTF. The gene calls are TRBV6-5 and TRBJ1-2, with D maybe TRBD1 (5 bases). The CDR3 extends over 11 amino acids. Per germline, CDR1 MNHEY and CDR2 SVGAGI. V was pared by 6 bases and J by 8 bases, with 10 bases between.

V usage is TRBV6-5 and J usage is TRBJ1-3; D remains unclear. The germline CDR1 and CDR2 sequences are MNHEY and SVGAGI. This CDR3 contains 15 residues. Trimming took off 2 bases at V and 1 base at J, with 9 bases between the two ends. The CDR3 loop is CASSYGVSSGNTIYF. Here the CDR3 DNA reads TGTGCCAGCAGTTACGGAGTCTCGTCTGGAAACACCATATATTTT.

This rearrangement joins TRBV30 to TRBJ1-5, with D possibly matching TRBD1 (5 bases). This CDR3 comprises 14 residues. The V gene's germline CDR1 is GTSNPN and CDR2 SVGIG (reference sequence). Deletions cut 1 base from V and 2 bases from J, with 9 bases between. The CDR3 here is CAWSESGGNQPQHF. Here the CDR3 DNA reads TGTGCCTGGAGTGAGTCGGGGGGCAATCAGCCCCAGCATTTT.

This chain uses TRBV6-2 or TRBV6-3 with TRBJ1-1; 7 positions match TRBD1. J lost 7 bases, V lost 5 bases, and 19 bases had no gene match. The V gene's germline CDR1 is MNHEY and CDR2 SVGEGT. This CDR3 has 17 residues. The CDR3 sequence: CASSVISVGTAVGEAFF. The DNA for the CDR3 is TGTGCCAGCAGTGTCATTAGTGTCGGGACAGCGGTCGGTGAAGCTTTCTTT.

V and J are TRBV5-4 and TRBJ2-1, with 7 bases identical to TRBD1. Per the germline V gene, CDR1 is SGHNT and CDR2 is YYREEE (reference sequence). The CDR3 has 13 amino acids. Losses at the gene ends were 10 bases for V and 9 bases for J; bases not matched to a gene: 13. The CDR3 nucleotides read TGTGCCTCGGACGGGGCCTCAGGGGGTGAGCAGTTCTTC. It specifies CASDGASGGEQFF.

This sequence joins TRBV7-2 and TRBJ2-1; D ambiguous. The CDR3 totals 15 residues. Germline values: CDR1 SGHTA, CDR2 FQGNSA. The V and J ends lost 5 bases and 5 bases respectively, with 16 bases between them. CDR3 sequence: CASSPGGSRNNEQFF. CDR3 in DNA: TGTGCCAGCAGCCCCGGCGGATCACGTAACAATGAGCAGTTCTTC.

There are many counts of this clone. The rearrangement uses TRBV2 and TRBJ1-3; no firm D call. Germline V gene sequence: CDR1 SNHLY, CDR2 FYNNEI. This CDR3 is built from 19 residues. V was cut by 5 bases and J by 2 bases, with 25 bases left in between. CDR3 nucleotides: TGTGCCAGCAGTCCCGTCGGCCTCTCCGAGCGGGGTCCTGGAAACACCATATATTTT. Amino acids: CASSPVGLSERGPGNTIYF.

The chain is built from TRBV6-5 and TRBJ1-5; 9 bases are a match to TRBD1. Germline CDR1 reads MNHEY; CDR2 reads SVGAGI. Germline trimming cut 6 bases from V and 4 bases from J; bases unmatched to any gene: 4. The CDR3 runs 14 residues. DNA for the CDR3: TGTGCCAGCAGGGGACAGGGCAGGAATCAGCCCCAGCATTTT. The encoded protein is CASRGQGRNQPQHF.

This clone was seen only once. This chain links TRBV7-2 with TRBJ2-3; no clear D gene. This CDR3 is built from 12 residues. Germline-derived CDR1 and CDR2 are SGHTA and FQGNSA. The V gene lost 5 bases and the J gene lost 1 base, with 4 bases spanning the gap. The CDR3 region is CASSRGTDTQYF. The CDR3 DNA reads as TGTGCCAGCAGCCGGGGCACAGATACGCAGTATTTT.

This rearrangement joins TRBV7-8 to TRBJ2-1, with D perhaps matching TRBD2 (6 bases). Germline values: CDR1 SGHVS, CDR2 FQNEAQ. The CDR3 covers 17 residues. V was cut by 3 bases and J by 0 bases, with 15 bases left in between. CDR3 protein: CASSLPAGRSSYNEQFF. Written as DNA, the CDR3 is TGTGCCAGCAGCTTGCCAGCGGGCAGGAGCTCCTACAATGAGCAGTTCTTC.

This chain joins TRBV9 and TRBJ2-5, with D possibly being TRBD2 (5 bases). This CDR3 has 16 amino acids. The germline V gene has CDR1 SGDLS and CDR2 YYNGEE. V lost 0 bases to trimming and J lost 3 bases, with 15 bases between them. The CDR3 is CASSVGGSDSKETQYF. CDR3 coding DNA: TGTGCCAGCAGCGTAGGCGGTAGCGACTCAAAAGAGACCCAGTACTTC.

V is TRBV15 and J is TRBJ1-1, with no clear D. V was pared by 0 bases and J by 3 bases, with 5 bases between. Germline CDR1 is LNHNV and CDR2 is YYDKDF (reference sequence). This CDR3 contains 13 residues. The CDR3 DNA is TGTGCCACCAGCAGAGAAGGAGACACTGAAGCTTTCTTT. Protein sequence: CATSREGDTEAFF.

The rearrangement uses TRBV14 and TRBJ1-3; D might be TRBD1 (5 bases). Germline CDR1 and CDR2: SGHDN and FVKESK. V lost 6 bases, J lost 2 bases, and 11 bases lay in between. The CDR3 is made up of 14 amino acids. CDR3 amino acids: CASRLGGTGNTIYF. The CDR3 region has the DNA TGTGCCAGCAGACTCGGGGGTACTGGAAACACCATATATTTT. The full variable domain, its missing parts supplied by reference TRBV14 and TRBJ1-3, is EAGVTQFPSHSVIEKGQTVTLRCDPISGHDNLYWYRRVMGKEIKFLLHFVKESKQDESGMPNNRFLAERTGGTYSTLKVQPAELEDSGVYFCASRLGGTGNTIYFGEGSWLTVV.

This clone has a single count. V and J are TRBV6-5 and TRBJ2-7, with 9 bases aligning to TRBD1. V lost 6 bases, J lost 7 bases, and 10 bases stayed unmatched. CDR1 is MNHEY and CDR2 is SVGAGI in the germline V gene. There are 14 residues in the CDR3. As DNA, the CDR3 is TGTGCCAGCAGATCCGGGACAGGGTTCCTGGAGCAGTACTTC. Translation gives CASRSGTGFLEQYF.

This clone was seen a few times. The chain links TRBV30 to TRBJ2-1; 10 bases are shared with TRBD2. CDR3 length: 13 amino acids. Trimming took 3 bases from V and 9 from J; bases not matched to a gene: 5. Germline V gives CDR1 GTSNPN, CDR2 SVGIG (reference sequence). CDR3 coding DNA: TGTGCCTGGAGAGGAAGCGGGAGGGGTGAGCAGTTCTTC. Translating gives CAWRGSGRGEQFF.